These 31 T cell receptor beta chains were sequenced from one sample in a study of blood T cell repertoires in COVID-19. Libraries were prepared by immunoSEQ multiplex PCR; TCRdb keeps only in-frame clonotypes and omits some of them. Here the sample spans roughly 250,000 clones, approximately 84% being singletons. The specimen sequenced was peripheral blood. Every receptor here comes from a man aged 40-49 years with acute or convalescent COVID-19.

This clone appeared a few times. The chain joins TRBV5-1 to TRBJ1-1, with 7 bases matching TRBD1. V lost 5 bases and J lost 2; bases outside the gene matches: 3. The V gene's germline CDR1 is SGHRS and CDR2 YFSETQ. The CDR3 sequence is 13 residues long. The CDR3 region is CASREGANTEAFF. CDR3 DNA sequence: TGCGCCAGCAGGGAGGGGGCCAACACTGAAGCTTTCTTT.

The chain is built from TRBV2 and TRBJ1-2; D possibly corresponds to TRBD1 (5 bases). V was clipped by 4 bases and J by 1 base, with 16 bases between them. The CDR3 spans 16 residues. Germline-derived CDR1 and CDR2 are SNHLY and FYNNEI. The CDR3 sequence: CASSGEGRLRNYGYTF. The CDR3 region has the DNA TGTGCCAGCAGTGGGGAGGGGCGGCTCCGTAACTATGGCTACACCTTC. Variable domain in full (rest from reference TRBV2 and TRBJ1-2): EPEVTQTPSHQVTQMGQEVILRCVPISNHLYFYWYRQILGQKVEFLVSFYNNEISEKSEIFDDQFSVERPDGSNFTLKIRSTKLEDSAMYFCASSGEGRLRNYGYTFGSGTRLTVV.

The J gene is TRBJ1-2, the V gene TRBV10-2, with TRBD1 as a possible D gene (5 bases). This CDR3 comprises 14 residues. Looked up from germline, CDR1 is WSHSY and CDR2 is SAAADI. The V end lost 3 bases, the J end lost 8 bases, and 16 bases lay between the germline ends. The CDR3 coding sequence is TGCGCCAGCAGTGAATACGGAGGGGTTCGCGGCTACACCTTC. It is translated as CASSEYGGVRGYTF.

The genes are TRBV9 and TRBJ2-7, with 8 bases lining up with TRBD2. Germline CDR1 and CDR2: SGDLS and YYNGEE. This CDR3 is 13 amino acids long. J was trimmed by 8 bases and V by 3 bases; bases with no gene match: 7. The CDR3 here is CASSASAGGKQYF. CDR3 nucleotide sequence: TGTGCCAGCAGCGCTTCGGCGGGGGGTAAGCAGTACTTC. Filled out from reference TRBV9 and TRBJ2-7, the complete variable domain reads DSGVTQTPKHLITATGQRVTLRCSPRSGDLSVYWYQQSLDQGLQFLIQYYNGEERAKGNILERFSAQQFPDLHSELNLSSLELGDSALYFCASSASAGGKQYFGPGTRLTVT.

The chain carries TRBV2 and TRBJ2-7; D is perhaps TRBD2 (6 bases). Trimming took 4 bases from V and 5 from J, leaving 9 bases between them. CDR1 is SNHLY and CDR2 is FYNNEI in the germline V gene. The CDR3 is 12 residues long. The CDR3 is CASSGLGDEQYF. Here the CDR3 DNA reads TGTGCCAGCAGTGGACTAGGAGACGAGCAGTACTTC. Drawing the rest from reference TRBV2 and TRBJ2-7, the complete variable domain is EPEVTQTPSHQVTQMGQEVILRCVPISNHLYFYWYRQILGQKVEFLVSFYNNEISEKSEIFDDQFSVERPDGSNFTLKIRSTKLEDSAMYFCASSGLGDEQYFGPGTRLTVT.

V and J are TRBV11-1 and TRBJ1-1; perhaps TRBD1 as D (5 bases). This CDR3 is 15 amino acids long. The germline CDR1 and CDR2 sequences are SGHAT and FQDESV (reference sequence). Between the trimmed V and J ends, which lost 5 bases and 3 bases, there was a span of 16 bases. The CDR3 protein is CASSNRQTDYTEAFF. Written as DNA, the CDR3 is TGTGCCAGCAGCAATCGACAGACGGATTACACTGAAGCTTTCTTT.

The V gene is TRBV5-5, the J gene TRBJ1-5; D not resolved. V was shortened by 8 bases and J by 3 bases, with 15 bases between the two germline ends. Looked up from germline, CDR1 is SGHKS and CDR2 is YYEKEE (reference sequence). The CDR3 totals 14 residues. The chain's CDR3 is CASSASSYNQPQHF. For the CDR3, the DNA is TGTGCCAGTAGTGCCTCGTCCTACAATCAGCCCCAGCATTTT.

The chain uses TRBV30 and TRBJ1-6; maybe TRBD1 (5 bases). The V gene's germline CDR1 is GTSNPN and CDR2 SVGIG (reference sequence). Deletions cut 3 bases from V and 4 bases from J, with 13 bases between. The CDR3 extends over 15 amino acids. CDR3 nucleotides: TGTGCCTGGAGGATTCGGGGGATTTATAATTCACCCCTCCACTTT. The encoded protein is CAWRIRGIYNSPLHF.

In its sample, this clone was seen many times. V usage is TRBV5-1 and J usage is TRBJ1-6; weak D call: TRBD1 (6 bases). Germline values: CDR1 SGHRS, CDR2 YFSETQ. The CDR3 extends over 17 amino acids. The ends were cut back, 2 bases at V and 9 bases at J, with 21 bases in the middle. The CDR3 bases are TGCGCCAGCAGCTTACATACCGGGACACCGAGGAGTTCACCCCTCCACTTT. Translation gives CASSLHTGTPRSSPLHF.

The V and J genes are TRBV7-2 and TRBJ1-2, with D perhaps TRBD1 (5 bases). The CDR3 is made up of 15 amino acids. V was shortened by 3 bases and J by 8 bases, with 19 bases between the two germline ends. The germline CDR1 and CDR2 sequences are SGHTA and FQGNSA. CDR3 DNA sequence: TGTGCCAGCAGCTTTGACAGATCCGTCACCGGGGGCTACACCTTC. It yields the protein CASSFDRSVTGGYTF.

This chain connects TRBV15 to TRBJ2-1; D is perhaps TRBD2 (5 bases). V lost 5 bases to trimming and J lost 6 bases, with 11 bases between them. CDR3 length: 13 amino acids. The germline V gene has CDR1 LNHNV and CDR2 YYDKDF (reference sequence). This CDR3 is CATSGGRGNEQFF. For the CDR3, the DNA is TGTGCCACCAGCGGAGGTCGGGGCAATGAGCAGTTCTTC.

V and J are TRBV30 and TRBJ2-7; 9 nucleotides align to TRBD1. This CDR3 region has 14 residues. Germline lookup yields CDR1 GTSNPN and CDR2 SVGIG (reference sequence). The V and J ends lost 6 bases and 3 bases, in that order; junction bases with no gene match: 9. The chain's CDR3 is CACQGWDRDYEQYF. CDR3 sequence (DNA): TGTGCCTGCCAGGGCTGGGACAGGGACTACGAGCAGTACTTC.

The rearrangement links TRBV28 to TRBJ2-5, with D possibly TRBD1 on 6 matching bases. Germline CDR1 and CDR2: MDHEN and SYDVKM. The CDR3 has 16 residues. Deletions cut 3 bases from V and 5 bases from J, with 19 bases between. The chain's CDR3 is CASSFLGSGEFETQYF. The DNA for the CDR3 is TGTGCCAGCAGTTTCCTTGGGTCAGGGGAATTTGAGACCCAGTACTTC. Filled out from reference TRBV28 and TRBJ2-5, the complete variable domain reads DVKVTQSSRYLVKRTGEKVFLECVQDMDHENMFWYRQDPGLGLRLIYFSYDVKMKEKGDIPEGYSVSREKKERFSLILESASTNQTSMYLCASSFLGSGEFETQYFGPGTRLLVL.

The J gene is TRBJ2-7, the V gene TRBV5-1, with 7 nucleotides matching TRBD2. This CDR3 has 16 amino acids. V lost 4 bases and J lost 2; bases outside the gene matches: 12. Germline-derived CDR1 and CDR2 are SGHRS and YFSETQ. CDR3 sequence (DNA): TGCGCCAGCAGCATCCATACCGGGACTATAACCTACGAGCAGTACTTC. The encoded protein is CASSIHTGTITYEQYF.

The gene calls are TRBV6-5 and TRBJ1-2; possible D gene TRBD1, 5 bases. CDR1 and CDR2 from the germline V gene are MNHEY and SVGAGI. The V end lost 5 bases, the J end lost 8 bases, and 12 bases lay between the germline ends. The CDR3 length is 12 residues. In DNA, the CDR3 is TGTGCCAGCAGTCGGACAATTGGAGGCTACACCTTC. As protein: CASSRTIGGYTF.

The chain links TRBV10-3 to TRBJ2-1; 7 nucleotides match TRBD1. CDR1 is ENHRY, CDR2 SYGVKD, per germline. The CDR3 loop spans 13 amino acids. V trimming: 7 bases; J trimming: 4 bases; junction bases outside the gene matches: 4. The CDR3 loop reads CAITGTDYNEQFF. DNA for the CDR3: TGTGCCATCACCGGGACAGATTACAATGAGCAGTTCTTC.

This clone was detected only once. The rearrangement uses TRBV7-2 and TRBJ2-1; 15 bases fit TRBD2. V shed 5 bases, J shed 10 bases, and the junction held 9 bases outside the gene matches. The CDR3 loop spans 16 amino acids. Per germline, CDR1 SGHTA and CDR2 FQGNSA. CDR3 in amino acids: CASSPSGLAGGREQFF. CDR3 in DNA: TGTGCCAGCAGCCCCTCCGGACTAGCGGGGGGGCGAGAGCAGTTCTTC.

The chain carries TRBV5-8 and TRBJ1-2, with D unclear. The V end was cut by 4 bases, the J end by 5 bases, with 15 bases between. CDR1 SGHTS and CDR2 YDEGEE come from the germline V gene. The CDR3 has 14 amino acids. Here the CDR3 reads CASSPRGVPYGYTF. Written as DNA, the CDR3 is TGTGCCAGCAGCCCCCGCGGGGTCCCTTATGGCTACACCTTC. Filled out from reference TRBV5-8 and TRBJ1-2, the complete variable domain reads EAGVTQSPTHLIKTRGQQATLRCSPISGHTSVYWYQQALGLGLQFLLWYDEGEERNRGNFPPRFSGRQFPNYSSELNVNALELEDSALYLCASSPRGVPYGYTFGSGTRLTVV.

V usage is TRBV5-8 and J usage is TRBJ1-1; D might be TRBD1 (6 bases). Germline V CDR1 and CDR2: SGHTS, YDEGEE. The CDR3 is 11 amino acids. Trimming cost V 5 bases and J 8 bases, with 10 bases left between them. The CDR3, as DNA: TGTGCCAGCAGACCTCAGGGGGAAGCTTTCTTT. Its translation: CASRPQGEAFF.

This chain links TRBV11-2 with TRBJ2-7, with D unclear. Germline lookup yields CDR1 SGHAT and CDR2 FQNNGV. V was pared by 1 base and J by 0 bases, with 7 bases between. The CDR3 loop spans 14 amino acids. For the CDR3, the DNA is TGTGCCAGCAGCTTAGCGTCAGACTCCTACGAGCAGTACTTC. Its protein product is CASSLASDSYEQYF.

The chain has TRBV20-1 and TRBJ2-1; 11 bases agree with TRBD2. The germline V gene has CDR1 DFQATT and CDR2 SNEGSKA (reference sequence). This CDR3 contains 14 residues. V gave up 3 bases and J gave up 5 bases; unmatched junction bases: 3. CDR3 nucleotide sequence: TGCAGTGCTAGTAGCGGGGGGGAACACAATGAGCAGTTCTTC. Encoded protein: CSASSGGEHNEQFF.

The rearrangement joins TRBV2 to TRBJ1-2; 8 nucleotides agree with TRBD1. The CDR3 contains 14 residues. The germline gives CDR1 SNHLY, CDR2 FYNNEI. Unmatched junction bases numbered 7, after V lost 5 bases and J lost 5 bases. CDR3 sequence (DNA): TGTGCCAGCAGTTCGGACAGGGACTTTTATGGCTACACCTTC. Its translation: CASSSDRDFYGYTF.

The chain combines TRBV5-1 with TRBJ2-1; TRBD2 might be the D (6 bases). V lost 4 bases, J lost 4 bases, and 18 bases lay in between. The CDR3 loop spans 16 amino acids. From germline, CDR1 is SGHRS and CDR2 YFSETQ. The CDR3 DNA follows: TGCGCCAGCAGCCCGATTGCGGGGCAGGGTTACAATGAGCAGTTCTTC. This translates into CASSPIAGQGYNEQFF.

The chain employs TRBV7-9 and TRBJ2-3; 12 bases fit TRBD2. This CDR3 contains 16 residues. The trim removed 2 bases at V and 6 bases at J, leaving 6 bases unmatched. Germline CDR1 SEHNR, CDR2 FQNEAQ (reference sequence). The CDR3 sequence: CASSLLAGGPGDTQYF. CDR3 DNA sequence: TGTGCCAGCAGCTTACTAGCGGGGGGGCCAGGGGATACGCAGTATTTT.

This clone was picked up a small number of times. The same CDR3 is also encoded by other DNA sequences in this sample. The V gene is TRBV3-1 (or the pseudogene TRBV3-2), the J gene TRBJ1-1, with a possible D match to TRBD1 (6 bases). V was pared by 0 bases and J by 1 base, with 6 bases between. The CDR3 contains 14 residues. Germline CDR1 LGHDT, CDR2 YNNKEL (reference sequence). Here the CDR3 reads CASSQEGGNTEAFF. CDR3 DNA sequence: TGTGCCAGCAGCCAAGAAGGGGGGAACACTGAAGCTTTCTTT.

DNA for the CDR3: TGTGCCAGCAGCCCCGACATGAACACTGAAGCTTTCTTT. Translation gives CASSPDMNTEAFF. This sequence joins TRBV7-7 and TRBJ1-1; no definite D call. Deletions cut 5 bases from V and 0 bases from J, with 7 bases between. This CDR3 is built from 13 residues. In germline, CDR1 is SSHAT, CDR2 FNYEAQ (reference sequence).

This chain uses TRBV2 with TRBJ1-2; a possible D gene is TRBD1 (5 bases). CDR3 length equals 13 residues. V was pared by 7 bases and J by 0 bases, with 9 bases between. Germline V gene lookup returns CDR1 SNHLY and CDR2 FYNNEI. The CDR3: CASNTGANYGYTF. For the CDR3, the DNA is TGTGCCAGCAATACAGGAGCTAACTATGGCTACACCTTC.

The CDR3 loop is CASRAEVHTEAFF. The CDR3 nucleotides are TGTGCCAGCAGGGCGGAGGTGCACACTGAAGCTTTCTTT. J is TRBJ1-1 and V is TRBV6-5; D remains unclear. CDR1 and CDR2 from the germline V gene are MNHEY and SVGAGI. This CDR3 is built from 13 residues. V was pared by 6 bases and J by 3 bases, with 11 bases between.

This clone was seen a handful of times. J is TRBJ1-1 and V is TRBV19; 10 nucleotides line up with TRBD1. The CDR3 contains 13 residues. Germline trimming cut 7 bases from V and 6 bases from J; bases unmatched to any gene: 5. Germline lookup yields CDR1 LNHDA and CDR2 SQIVND (reference sequence). The CDR3 bases are TGTGCCAGTACCCCGGACAGGGGGGCTGAAGCTTTCTTT. Translating it yields CASTPDRGAEAFF.

The chain joins TRBV29-1 to TRBJ1-2; D perhaps matches TRBD1 (5 bases). This CDR3 has 12 residues. Per germline, CDR1 SQVTM and CDR2 ANQGSEA. The ends were cut back, 7 bases at V and 5 bases at J, with 14 bases in the middle. CDR3: CSARQPPYGYTF. The DNA for the CDR3 is TGCAGCGCCCGACAGCCACCTTATGGCTACACCTTC.

The chain has TRBV29-1 and TRBJ1-3; 9 bases fit TRBD1. The germline V gene encodes CDR1 SQVTM and CDR2 ANQGSEA. Unmatched junction bases numbered 9, after V lost 7 bases and J lost 2 bases. There are 15 residues in the CDR3. CDR3 in amino acids: CSAGSDRGTGNTIYF. The DNA for the CDR3 is TGCAGCGCCGGGTCGGACAGGGGAACTGGAAACACCATATATTTT.